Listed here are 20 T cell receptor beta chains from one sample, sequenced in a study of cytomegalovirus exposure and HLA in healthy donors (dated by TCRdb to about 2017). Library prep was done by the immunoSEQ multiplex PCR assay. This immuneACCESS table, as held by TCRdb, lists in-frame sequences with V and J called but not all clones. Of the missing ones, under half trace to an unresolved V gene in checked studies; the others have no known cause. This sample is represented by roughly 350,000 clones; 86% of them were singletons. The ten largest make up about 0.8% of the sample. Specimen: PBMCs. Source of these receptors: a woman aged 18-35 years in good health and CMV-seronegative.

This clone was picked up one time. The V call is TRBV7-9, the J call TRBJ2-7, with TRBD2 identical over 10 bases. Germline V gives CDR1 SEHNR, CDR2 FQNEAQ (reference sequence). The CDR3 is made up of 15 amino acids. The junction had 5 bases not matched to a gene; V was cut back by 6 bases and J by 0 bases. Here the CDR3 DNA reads TGTGCCAGCAGTAAACTAGCGGGGCTCTCCTACGAGCAGTACTTC. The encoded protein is CASSKLAGLSYEQYF.

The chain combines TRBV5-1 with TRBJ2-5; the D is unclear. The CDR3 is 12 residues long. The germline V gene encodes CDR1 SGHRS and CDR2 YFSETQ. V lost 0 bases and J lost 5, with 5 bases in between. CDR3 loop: CASSLDWETQYF. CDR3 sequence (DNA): TGCGCCAGCAGCTTGGACTGGGAGACCCAGTACTTC.

The CDR3 spells CASSPGTYNTGELFF. The CDR3 region has the DNA TGTGCCAGCAGTCCCGGGACTTATAACACCGGGGAGCTGTTTTTT. The gene calls are TRBV27 and TRBJ2-2; D may be TRBD2 (6 bases). The CDR3 runs 15 residues. Germline CDR1 reads MNHEY; CDR2 reads SMNVEV (reference sequence). Trimming shortened V by 5 bases and J by 2 bases, and 12 bases separated the two germline ends.

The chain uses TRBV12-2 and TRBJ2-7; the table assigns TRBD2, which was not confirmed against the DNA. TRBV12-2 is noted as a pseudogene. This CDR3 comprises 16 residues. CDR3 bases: TGTGCAAGTCGCTGGACTAGCGGGAGCTCCTCCTACGAGCAGTACTTC. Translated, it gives CASRWTSGSSSYEQYF.

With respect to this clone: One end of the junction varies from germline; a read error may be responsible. This CDR3 reads CASAGTISDNEQFF. DNA of the CDR3: TGTGCCAGCGCCGGGACTATCTCCGACAATGAGCAGTTCTTC. The rearrangement links TRBV9 to TRBJ2-1; TRBD2 aligns across 7 bases. CDR1 is SGDLS, CDR2 YYNGEE, per germline. The CDR3 runs to 14 residues.

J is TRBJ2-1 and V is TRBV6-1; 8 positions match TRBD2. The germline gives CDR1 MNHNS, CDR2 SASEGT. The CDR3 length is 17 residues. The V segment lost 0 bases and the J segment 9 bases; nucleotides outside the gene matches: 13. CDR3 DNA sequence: TGTGCCAGCAGTGAAGCGATCTCCGGCGGGAGGAGTGGTGAGCAGTTCTTC. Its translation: CASSEAISGGRSGEQFF.

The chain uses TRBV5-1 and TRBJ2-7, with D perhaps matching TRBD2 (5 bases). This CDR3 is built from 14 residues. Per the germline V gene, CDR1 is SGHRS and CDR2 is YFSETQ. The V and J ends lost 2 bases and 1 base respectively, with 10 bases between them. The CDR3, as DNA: TGCGCCAGCAGCTTCGGGGTAGAATCCTACGAGCAGTACTTC. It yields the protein CASSFGVESYEQYF.

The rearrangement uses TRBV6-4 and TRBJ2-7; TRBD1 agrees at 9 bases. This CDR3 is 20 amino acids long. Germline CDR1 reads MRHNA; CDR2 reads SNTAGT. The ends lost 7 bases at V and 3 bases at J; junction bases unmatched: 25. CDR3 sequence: CASTRPRVSGTGSTCYEQYF. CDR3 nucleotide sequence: TGTGCCAGCACCCGACCCAGGGTGTCCGGGACAGGGTCAACTTGCTACGAGCAGTACTTC.

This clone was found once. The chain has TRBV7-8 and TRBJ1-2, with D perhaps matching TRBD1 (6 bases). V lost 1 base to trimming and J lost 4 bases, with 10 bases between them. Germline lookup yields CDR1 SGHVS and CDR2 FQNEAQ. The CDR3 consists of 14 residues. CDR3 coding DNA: TGTGCCAGCAGCTTAGAGGACAGTCTCTATGGCTACACCTTC. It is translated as CASSLEDSLYGYTF.

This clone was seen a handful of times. In DNA, the CDR3 is TGCGCCAGCAGGCTAGGACTAGCGGGATTATATGAGCAGTTCTTC. Translated, it gives CASRLGLAGLYEQFF. The rearrangement uses TRBV5-1 and TRBJ2-1; 12 nucleotides align to TRBD2. Germline V lookup: CDR1 SGHRS, CDR2 YFSETQ. The V and J ends lost 5 bases and 8 bases, in that order; junction bases with no gene match: 8. The CDR3 sequence is 15 residues long. The full variable domain, in which reference TRBV5-1 and TRBJ2-1 provide the parts outside the CDR3, is KAGVTQTPRYLIKTRGQQVTLSCSPISGHRSVSWYQQTPGQGLQFLFEYFSETQRNKGNFPGRFSGRQFSNSRSEMNVSTLELGDSALYLCASRLGLAGLYEQFFGPGTRLTVL.

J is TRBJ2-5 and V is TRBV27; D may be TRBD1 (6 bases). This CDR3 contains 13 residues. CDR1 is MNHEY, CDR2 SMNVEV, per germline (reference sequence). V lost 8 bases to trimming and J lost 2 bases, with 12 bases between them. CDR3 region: CASAGRGQETQYF. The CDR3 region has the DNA TGTGCCAGCGCGGGCAGGGGACAAGAGACCCAGTACTTC.

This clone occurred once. This chain's CDR3 is CASSLEEGGTEAFF. Written as DNA, the CDR3 is TGCGCCAGCAGCTTGGAGGAGGGCGGCACTGAAGCTTTCTTT. The chain links TRBV5-1 to TRBJ1-1; D remains unclear. From germline, CDR1 is SGHRS and CDR2 YFSETQ. V dropped 0 bases and J dropped 4 bases, with 10 bases sitting between them. The CDR3 spans 14 residues.

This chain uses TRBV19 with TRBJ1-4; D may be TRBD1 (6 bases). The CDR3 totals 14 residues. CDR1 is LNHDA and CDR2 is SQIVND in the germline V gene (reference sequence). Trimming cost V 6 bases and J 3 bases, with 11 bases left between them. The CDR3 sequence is CASRQGPANEKLFF. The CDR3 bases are TGTGCCAGTAGACAGGGTCCGGCTAATGAAAAACTGTTTTTT.

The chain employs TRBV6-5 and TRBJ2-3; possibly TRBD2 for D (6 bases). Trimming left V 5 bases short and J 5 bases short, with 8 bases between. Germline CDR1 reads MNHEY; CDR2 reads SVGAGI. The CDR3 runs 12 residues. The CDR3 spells CASSPGRDTQYF. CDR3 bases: TGTGCCAGCAGTCCCGGGAGAGATACGCAGTATTTT.

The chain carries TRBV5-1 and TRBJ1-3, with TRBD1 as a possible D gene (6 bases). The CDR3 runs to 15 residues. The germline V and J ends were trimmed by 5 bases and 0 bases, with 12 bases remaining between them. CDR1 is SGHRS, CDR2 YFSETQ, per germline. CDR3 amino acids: CASRTGQLSGNTIYF. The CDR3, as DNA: TGCGCCAGCAGAACCGGACAGCTCTCTGGAAACACCATATATTTT.

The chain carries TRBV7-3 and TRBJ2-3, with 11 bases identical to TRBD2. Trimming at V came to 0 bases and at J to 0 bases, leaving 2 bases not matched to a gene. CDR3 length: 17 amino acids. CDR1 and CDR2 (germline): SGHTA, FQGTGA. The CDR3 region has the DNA TGTGCCAGCAGCTTAACAGGACTAGCGGGTAGCACAGATACGCAGTATTTT. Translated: CASSLTGLAGSTDTQYF. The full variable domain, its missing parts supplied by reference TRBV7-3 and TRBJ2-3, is GAGVSQTPSNKVTEKGKYVELRCDPISGHTALYWYRQSLGQGPEFLIYFQGTGAADDSGLPNDRFFAVRPEGSVSTLKIQRTERGDSAVYLCASSLTGLAGSTDTQYFGPGTRLTVL.

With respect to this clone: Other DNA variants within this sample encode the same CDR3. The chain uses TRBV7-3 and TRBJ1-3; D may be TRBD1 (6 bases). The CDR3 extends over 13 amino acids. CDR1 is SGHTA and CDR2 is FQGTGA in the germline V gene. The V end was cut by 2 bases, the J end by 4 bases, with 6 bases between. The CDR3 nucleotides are TGTGCCAGCAGCTTAGGACAGGGAAACACCATATATTTT. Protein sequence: CASSLGQGNTIYF. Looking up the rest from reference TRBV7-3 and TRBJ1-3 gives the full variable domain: GAGVSQTPSNKVTEKGKYVELRCDPISGHTALYWYRQSLGQGPEFLIYFQGTGAADDSGLPNDRFFAVRPEGSVSTLKIQRTERGDSAVYLCASSLGQGNTIYFGEGSWLTVV.

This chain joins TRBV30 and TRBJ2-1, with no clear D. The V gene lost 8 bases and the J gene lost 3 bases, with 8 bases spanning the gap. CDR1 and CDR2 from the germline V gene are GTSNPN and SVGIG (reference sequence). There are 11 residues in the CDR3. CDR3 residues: CALSRYNEQFF. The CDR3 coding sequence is TGTGCCCTTTCTCGCTACAATGAGCAGTTCTTC.

For the CDR3, the DNA is TGTGCCAGCAGCTTAGCGGGTGGCGGGGAGTACGAGCAGTACTTC. Translated: CASSLAGGGEYEQYF. This chain joins TRBV7-9 and TRBJ2-7; TRBD2 is a possible D gene (6 bases). The germline CDR1 and CDR2 sequences are SEHNR and FQNEAQ (reference sequence). The CDR3 consists of 15 residues. V dropped 0 bases and J dropped 4 bases, with 13 bases sitting between them.

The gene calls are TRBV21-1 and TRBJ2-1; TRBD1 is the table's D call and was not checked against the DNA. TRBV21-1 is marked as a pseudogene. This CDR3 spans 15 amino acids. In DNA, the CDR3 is TGTGCCAGCAGCCCCCGGGACAGGGGACACAATGAGCAGTTCTTC. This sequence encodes CASSPRDRGHNEQFF.